Below, 4 T cell receptor beta chains from the same sample are listed, as sequenced in a study of blood T cell repertoires in COVID-19. TCRdb's table, derived via immunoSEQ multiplex PCR, lists solely in-frame clones and lacks some. The sample includes fewer than 200,000 clones, around four fifths seen only once; the top ten take less than 4.5%. The sequenced sample consisted of PBMCs or T cells enriched from blood (not recorded which). All receptors derive from a woman in her forties or fifties in a cohort exposed to, infected with or recovered from COVID-19 (not recorded which).

The chain uses TRBV6-5 and TRBJ2-3; perhaps TRBD1 as D (6 bases). From germline, CDR1 is MNHEY and CDR2 SVGAGI. This CDR3 spans 14 amino acids. V lost 6 bases, J lost 0 bases, and 10 bases lay in between. CDR3 DNA: TGTGCCAGCAGGAGGGGACAAAGCACAGATACGCAGTATTTT. It translates to CASRRGQSTDTQYF.

CDR3 amino acids: CASSQDTSTEAFF. In DNA, the CDR3 is TGTGCCAGCAGCCAAGATACATCCACTGAAGCTTTCTTT. The chain links TRBV14 to TRBJ1-1; unclear D gene. Deletions cut 0 bases from V and 4 bases from J, with 6 bases between. The CDR3 has 13 residues. Per germline, CDR1 SGHDN and CDR2 FVKESK. Supplemented by reference TRBV14 and TRBJ1-1, the full variable domain reads EAGVTQFPSHSVIEKGQTVTLRCDPISGHDNLYWYRRVMGKEIKFLLHFVKESKQDESGMPNNRFLAERTGGTYSTLKVQPAELEDSGVYFCASSQDTSTEAFFGQGTRLTVV.

This clone was recorded at least ten times. This chain uses TRBV27 with TRBJ2-7; possibly TRBD2 for D (5 bases). The germline CDR1 and CDR2 sequences are MNHEY and SMNVEV (reference sequence). The CDR3 is made up of 15 amino acids. V was shortened by 3 bases and J by 3 bases, with 15 bases between the two germline ends. CDR3: CASSFEGRVNYEQYF. CDR3 DNA: TGTGCCAGCAGTTTTGAGGGTCGCGTGAACTACGAGCAGTACTTC.

The genes are TRBV6-5 and TRBJ2-5; 7 bases align to TRBD2. V was pared by 2 bases and J by 9 bases, with 12 bases of the junction left unmatched. The CDR3 runs 15 residues. The germline CDR1 and CDR2 sequences are MNHEY and SVGAGI. CDR3 region: CASSYPRGGSGSQYF. Written as DNA, the CDR3 is TGTGCCAGCAGTTACCCACGTGGCGGGAGTGGGTCCCAGTACTTC.